The entry below describes one T cell receptor beta chain. The data originate from a study of shared clonotypes between healthy human individuals. Across the study: Plates per donor: three CD4 naive, three CD4 memory, two CD8 naive, one CD8 memory.

The V end lost 4 bases, the J end lost 5 bases, and 14 bases lay between the germline ends. The CDR3 is made up of 14 amino acids. The V gene's germline CDR1 is SGDLS and CDR2 YYNGEE. The method was immunoSEQ multiplex PCR; TCRdb's version includes in-frame clones alone and lacks a portion of them. The sample has over a million clones, about 96% seen once; the top ten hold approximately 1.1%. The specimen was naive CD4+ T cells sorted from blood. Subset indicated: CD45RA+ positively selected. The rearrangement joins TRBV9 to TRBJ2-3, with a weak D call TRBD2 (5 bases). This clonotype was sampled from a man in his thirties or forties in good health. Here the CDR3 DNA reads TGTGCCAGCAGCCCGGAGCCCCGGGGAGATACGCAGTATTTT. Its protein product is CASSPEPRGDTQYF.